One and the same sample provided the 22 T cell receptor beta chains below, sequenced in a study of T cells expressing NK-cell markers (dated by TCRdb to the early 2020s). Library preparation employed 5' RACE. Sequencing used an Illumina HiSeq 2000. Each CDR3 protein sequence appears as one entry after TCRdb reprocessed the reads, and no DNA is included. This sample's records show some 440,000 distinct CDR3 sequences. The ten largest clones add up to roughly 1.4% of the sample. The sample was blood T cells: a sorted CD56 or NKG2C T cell subset, CD4+ or CD8+ T cells, or bulk PBMC T cells (not recorded which). These receptors all stem from a woman in her 50s in good health. Donor details come from another sample of the same person, matched by shared clones.

The chain is built from TRBV28 and TRBJ1-2; TCRdb's D gene call, TRBD1, goes unchecked for lack of DNA. The germline V gene has CDR1 MDHEN and CDR2 SYDVKM. The CDR3 is 15 amino acids. The CDR3 here is CASSLTAGGRLGYTF.

The V and J genes are TRBV20-1 and TRBJ2-1; TCRdb lists TRBD2, though no DNA is available to test this call. The CDR3 covers 15 residues. Germline V lookup: CDR1 DFQATT, CDR2 SNEGSKA (reference sequence). The CDR3 protein is CSARDGAGLGGEQFF.

J is TRBJ2-5 and V is TRBV7-3; absent DNA, TCRdb's TRBD2 call cannot be checked. The CDR3 length is 14 residues. Germline CDR1 SGHTA, CDR2 FQGTGA. The CDR3 loop is CASSPTSDQETQYF.

The gene calls are TRBV12-3 or TRBV12-4 and TRBJ2-3; the TRBD1 assignment by TCRdb is unverifiable without DNA. This CDR3 is built from 12 residues. CDR3 region: CASRRPADTQYF.

This chain joins TRBV5-6 and TRBJ2-3; TCRdb reports TRBD2, a call that lacks DNA to check it against. Germline CDR1 reads SGHDT; CDR2 reads YYEEEE. The CDR3 runs 15 residues. The CDR3 is CASLAGVMATDTQYF.

This chain's CDR3 is CASSVGLAHIHEQFF. The chain couples TRBV9 to TRBJ2-1; the D call of TRBD2 rests on TCRdb alone, since no DNA is present to check it. The CDR3 length is 15 residues. Per germline, CDR1 SGDLS and CDR2 YYNGEE.

The chain links TRBV25-1 to TRBJ2-3; with no DNA, the TCRdb D assignment of TRBD2 cannot be verified. The germline gives CDR1 MGHDK, CDR2 SYGVNS. The CDR3 loop spans 15 amino acids. Here the CDR3 reads CASSEYPPGADTQYF.

The gene calls are TRBV24-1 and TRBJ2-7. CDR1 and CDR2 from the germline V gene are KGHDR and SFDVKD. The CDR3 is 13 amino acids. CDR3 protein: CATGDRTSYEQYF.

The rearrangement links TRBV4-1 to TRBJ2-5; TCRdb returns TRBD1, unconfirmable since there is no DNA. The CDR3 is made up of 13 amino acids. Germline CDR1 is MGHRA and CDR2 is YSYEKL. The CDR3 region is CASSRGQQETQYF.

The chain uses TRBV29-1 and TRBJ1-1. Germline assignment: CDR1 SQVTM and CDR2 ANQGSEA. The CDR3 is 14 residues long. CDR3: CSVKTALMNTEAFF.

This rearrangement joins TRBV14 to TRBJ2-3; TCRdb's D gene call, TRBD2, goes unchecked for lack of DNA. Germline assignment: CDR1 SGHDN and CDR2 FVKESK. This CDR3 is built from 15 residues. CDR3 sequence: CASSSDPLAGITQYF.

The rearrangement joins TRBV14 to TRBJ2-1; TCRdb selects TRBD2, and the lack of DNA leaves this call unchecked. The CDR3 contains 15 residues. Germline V gives CDR1 SGHDN, CDR2 FVKESK. This CDR3 is CASSQWTSGSGEQFF. Drawing the rest from reference TRBV14 and TRBJ2-1, the complete variable domain is EAGVTQFPSHSVIEKGQTVTLRCDPISGHDNLYWYRRVMGKEIKFLLHFVKESKQDESGMPNNRFLAERTGGTYSTLKVQPAELEDSGVYFCASSQWTSGSGEQFFGPGTRLTVL.

The J gene is TRBJ1-6, the V gene TRBV11-3; TCRdb proposes TRBD1, but this gene call is untestable without DNA. The CDR3 is 14 residues long. Per germline, CDR1 SGHNT and CDR2 YENEEA. The CDR3 loop is CASSPTRGNSPLHF.

The chain couples TRBV7-9 to TRBJ2-1. This CDR3 contains 15 residues. The germline gives CDR1 SEHNR, CDR2 FQNEAQ (reference sequence). Here the CDR3 reads CASSSSMNHYNEQFF.

V and J are TRBV3-1 and TRBJ2-7; the D call of TRBD1 rests on TCRdb alone, since no DNA is present to check it. Germline CDR1 reads LGHDT; CDR2 reads YNNKEL (reference sequence). The CDR3 has 12 amino acids. This CDR3 reads CASRGPTYEQYF.

V gene TRBV29-1 combines with J gene TRBJ2-5; checking the TCRdb D call of TRBD1 is not possible without DNA. Germline V lookup: CDR1 SQVTM, CDR2 ANQGSEA. CDR3 length equals 13 residues. This CDR3 reads CSVEKGALETQYF.

V is TRBV5-1 and J is TRBJ2-1; there is no DNA to check the TCRdb D call of TRBD2. This CDR3 has 15 residues. In germline, CDR1 is SGHRS, CDR2 YFSETQ. The CDR3 loop is CASSAQRTSGSLRFF. Combining the CDR3 with reference TRBV5-1 and TRBJ2-1 gives the whole variable domain KAGVTQTPRYLIKTRGQQVTLSCSPISGHRSVSWYQQTPGQGLQFLFEYFSETQRNKGNFPGRFSGRQFSNSRSEMNVSTLELGDSALYLCASSAQRTSGSLRFFGPGTRLTVL.

The chain joins TRBV5-1 to TRBJ2-1; checking the TCRdb D call of TRBD2 is not possible without DNA. This CDR3 contains 15 residues. Germline V CDR1 and CDR2: SGHRS, YFSETQ. CDR3 residues: CASSPGLAGGGIGFF.

This sequence joins TRBV7-3 and TRBJ2-7; with no DNA, the TCRdb D assignment of TRBD2 cannot be verified. CDR1 SGHTA and CDR2 FQGTGA come from the germline V gene. CDR3 size: 18 residues. The CDR3 sequence is CASSSAGLAGGFSYEQYF.

The chain carries TRBV21-1 and TRBJ1-1; there is no DNA to check the TCRdb D call of TRBD1. TRBV21-1 is tagged as a pseudogene. The CDR3 sequence is 15 residues long. This chain's CDR3 is CASSKDRLGDTEAFF.

The chain combines TRBV11-3 with TRBJ2-2; TCRdb names TRBD1, which stays unverified in the absence of DNA. The CDR3 has 14 amino acids. Germline CDR1 is SGHNT and CDR2 is YENEEA. CDR3 loop: CASDTGTITGELFF.

This rearrangement joins TRBV7-9 to TRBJ2-3; TCRdb designates TRBD1, a call that cannot be tested without DNA. The germline V gene has CDR1 SEHNR and CDR2 FQNEAQ (reference sequence). The CDR3 length is 15 residues. Here the CDR3 reads CASSSMTGWADTQYF.